Listed below are T cell receptor beta chains from one sample, sequenced in a study of graft-versus-host responses after intestinal transplantation. The method was immunoSEQ multiplex PCR; TCRdb's version includes in-frame clones alone and lacks a portion of them. The sample has roughly 89,000 clones; approximately 90% are singletons. The antigens of these receptors remain unknown. This specimen was unstimulated CD4+ T cells sorted from spleen or lymph node cells, taken before intestinal transplant. All receptors derive from a human donor who received an intestinal transplant. Each CDR3 is given with its conserved first and last residue. A D gene is named only where the DNA matches it firmly.

TRBV30	TRBJ2-1	TRBD2	TGTGCCTGGAGTGTAATAGTAGCGGGTAACGCTGAGCAGTTCTTC	CAWSVIVAGNAEQFF
TRBV11-2	TRBJ1-1	TRBD1	TGTGCCAGCAGCTCCGGACAGGGTAGTGTTTTTGGCACTGAAGCTTTCTTT	CASSSGQGSVFGTEAFF
TRBV6-1	TRBJ2-7	TRBD2	TGTGCCAGCAGTGAAAGAATACTAGCGGGAGGGCCAGGGGGGCAGTACTTC	CASSERILAGGPGGQYF
TRBV19	TRBJ1-2	TRBD1	TGTGCCAGTAGGGGACAGGGCTATGGCTACACCTTC	CASRGQGYGYTF
TRBV5-1	TRBJ2-1	TRBD2	TGCGCCAGCAGCTTGGCTGATTATCCCGGGACTAGTTTCGATGAGCAGTTCTTC	CASSLADYPGTSFDEQFF
TRBV23-1	TRBJ2-2	.	TGCCCCTTCTTAGAGGGCAGGAACACCGGGGAGCTGTTTTTT	CPFLEGRNTGELFF
TRBV7-2	TRBJ1-3	.	TGTGCCAGCAGCGAATCCGGGACACACTCTGGAAACACCATATATTTT	CASSESGTHSGNTIYF
TRBV14	TRBJ2-1	.	TGTGCCAGCAGCCAAGTCGCGGGCTCCTACAATGAGCAGTTCTTC	CASSQVAGSYNEQFF
TRBV9	TRBJ1-2	.	TGTGCCAGCAGCGTAGTGTCGACAGTATACTATGGCTACACCTTC	CASSVVSTVYYGYTF
TRBV10-3	TRBJ2-7	.	TGTGCCATCAGTGATTTCACCATTACGCGCTACGAGCAGTACTTC	CAISDFTITRYEQYF
TRBV10-1	TRBJ2-7	.	TGCGCCAGCAGTGGAGGGGGATACGAGCAGTACTTC	CASSGGGYEQYF
TRBV6-1	TRBJ1-2	.	TGTGCCAGCAGTGAAGCGGAGAGTGGCTACACCTTC	CASSEAESGYTF
TRBV30	TRBJ2-5	.	TGTGCCAGGAGTGGTAGATCCCAAGAGACCCAGTACTTC	CARSGRSQETQYF
TRBV6-1	TRBJ1-5	.	TGTGCCAGCAGTGACCACAGGGCGGGCAATCAGCCCCAGCATTTT	CASSDHRAGNQPQHF